This T cell receptor beta chain is from a study of T cell changes during pregnancy in multiple sclerosis. The assay was immunoSEQ multiplex PCR, and TCRdb's table has in-frame clones only and misses some. The sample includes about 92,000 clones, roughly 92% of them seen just once. Germline CDR1 is SQVTM and CDR2 is ANQGSEA. The trim removed 5 bases at V and 2 bases at J, leaving 12 bases unmatched. This CDR3 comprises 16 residues. This sample comprised peripheral blood, obtained in the first trimester of pregnancy. The chain employs TRBV29-1 and TRBJ1-1; the match to TRBD1 covers 9 bases. This sequence was found in a female donor with multiple sclerosis, enrolled in a pregnancy study. The CDR3 region is CSVPFNKGQGNTEAFF. CDR3 sequence (DNA): TGCAGCGTTCCTTTTAATAAGGGACAGGGAAACACTGAAGCTTTCTTT.